This TCR beta chain was profiled in a study of T cells in Graves' hyperthyroidism and ophthalmopathy. Many counts were recorded for this clonotype. TCR beta CDR3 region amplification was performed from RNA transcripts. During a first-round RT-PCR of the TCR CDR3, the HTBI primer set was used. TCRdb called the multiplex PCR reads again in MiXCR, with one record for every CDR3 protein. This repertoire shows 500,000 to 650,000 distinct CDR3 sequences, 14% found once; its top ten account for approximately 15%. Germline CDR1 reads MDHEN; CDR2 reads SYDVKM. The ends were cut back, 3 bases at V and 1 base at J, with 6 bases in the middle. The CDR3 runs 13 residues.

Sequenced sample: blood. The gene calls are TRBV28 and TRBJ1-2; D unresolved. The sequence derives from a woman in her thirties or forties with Graves' hyperthyroidism. The CDR3 here is CASSFYNNYGYTF. In DNA form, the CDR3 reads TGTGCCAGCAGTTTCTATAATAACTATGGCTACACCTTC.